This is a list of T cell receptor beta chains from one sample in a study of CD8+CD57+ T cells in acquired aplastic anemia. TCRdb reprocessed the reads with MiXCR, giving one entry per CDR3 protein. The sample consists of around 79,000 distinct CDR3 sequences, roughly three quarters of them appearing once. Sequenced sample: sorted CD4+, CD8+, or CD8+CD57+ T cells (not recorded which) from PBMCs. The receptors derive from a human donor with aplastic anemia. The CDR3 runs from the conserved cysteine through the conserved F or W. Each record gives: CDR3 length, J gene, V gene, D gene, clone size, CDR3 DNA, CDR3 protein. D genes are given only for firm matches. Expanded clones get a size class; other rows say once, few or many, or leave the size out.

CDR3 length: 13; J gene: TRBJ1-1; V gene: TRBV7-9; D gene: NA; clone size: many; CDR3 DNA: TGTGCCAGCGAGGATTGGATGAACACTGAAGCTTTCTTT; CDR3 protein: CASEDWMNTEAFF
CDR3 length: 14; J gene: TRBJ2-7; V gene: TRBV20-1; D gene: TRBD1; clone size: few; CDR3 DNA: TGCAGTGCTAGATTCCCAGGGGGCTTGTACGAGCAGTACTTC; CDR3 protein: CSARFPGGLYEQYF
CDR3 length: 16; J gene: TRBJ1-1; V gene: TRBV5-5; D gene: TRBD1; clone size: NA; CDR3 DNA: TGTGCCAGCAGCTTGTGGGACAGGGTGCTGGGCACTGAAGCTTTCTTT; CDR3 protein: CASSLWDRVLGTEAFF
CDR3 length: 14; J gene: TRBJ1-6; V gene: TRBV10-3; D gene: NA; clone size: few; CDR3 DNA: TGTGCCATCAGTGGTGAAGGGCAACATTCACCCCTCCACTTT; CDR3 protein: CAISGEGQHSPLHF
CDR3 length: 14; J gene: TRBJ2-7; V gene: TRBV2; D gene: TRBD1; clone size: NA; CDR3 DNA: TGTGCCAGCAGGAGTGGGACAGGGACCTACGAGCAGTACTTC; CDR3 protein: CASRSGTGTYEQYF
CDR3 length: 16; J gene: TRBJ1-1; V gene: TRBV5-5; D gene: NA; clone size: NA; CDR3 DNA: TGTGCCAGCAGCCTCCCGGGGGGCAGGTGGAACACTGAAGCTTTCTTT; CDR3 protein: CASSLPGGRWNTEAFF
CDR3 length: 13; J gene: TRBJ2-3; V gene: TRBV24-1; D gene: NA; clone size: NA; CDR3 DNA: TGTGCCACCAGTGATCCAGGCACAGATACGCAGTATTTT; CDR3 protein: CATSDPGTDTQYF
CDR3 length: 15; J gene: TRBJ2-6; V gene: TRBV7-2; D gene: NA; clone size: NA; CDR3 DNA: TGTGCCAGCAGCTTAGGGGCCTCTGGGGCCAACGTCCTGACTTTC; CDR3 protein: CASSLGASGANVLTF
CDR3 length: 13; J gene: TRBJ2-7; V gene: TRBV7-9; D gene: TRBD1; clone size: many; CDR3 DNA: TGTGCCAGCAGCACCCCCGGGACAGACGAGCAGTACTTC; CDR3 protein: CASSTPGTDEQYF
CDR3 length: 13; J gene: TRBJ1-4; V gene: TRBV10-3; D gene: TRBD1; clone size: NA; CDR3 DNA: TGTGCCATCAGGGAAGACAGGGATGAAAAACTGTTTTTT; CDR3 protein: CAIREDRDEKLFF
CDR3 length: 13; J gene: TRBJ1-6; V gene: TRBV2; D gene: TRBD1; clone size: NA; CDR3 DNA: TGTGCCAGCACCCCGACAGGGAATTCACCCCTCCACTTT; CDR3 protein: CASTPTGNSPLHF
CDR3 length: 15; J gene: TRBJ1-6; V gene: TRBV19; D gene: NA; clone size: NA; CDR3 DNA: TGTGCCAGTAGTATTAGGGGAGAAGGCAATTCACCCCTCCACTTT; CDR3 protein: CASSIRGEGNSPLHF
CDR3 length: 15; J gene: TRBJ2-5; V gene: TRBV10-2; D gene: NA; clone size: NA; CDR3 DNA: TGCGCCAGCAGTGTCCTTTTCGACAGACAAGAGACCCAGTACTTC; CDR3 protein: CASSVLFDRQETQYF
CDR3 length: 16; J gene: TRBJ2-1; V gene: TRBV20-1; D gene: TRBD2; clone size: few; CDR3 DNA: TGCAGTGCCCTTCCAACCGGGACTAGCGTCTACAATGAGCAGTTCTTC; CDR3 protein: CSALPTGTSVYNEQFF
CDR3 length: 12; J gene: TRBJ1-5; V gene: TRBV19; D gene: NA; clone size: NA; CDR3 DNA: TGTGCCAGTGGGGAGTTGAGTGAGACCCAGCATTTT; CDR3 protein: CASGELSETQHF
CDR3 length: 11; J gene: TRBJ2-5; V gene: TRBV10-3; D gene: NA; clone size: NA; CDR3 DNA: TGTGCCATCGGTGATGCTGAGACCCAGTACTTC; CDR3 protein: CAIGDAETQYF
CDR3 length: 13; J gene: TRBJ1-1; V gene: TRBV19; D gene: NA; clone size: few; CDR3 DNA: TGTGCCAGTAGTTTAGGGGGAAGCACTGAAGCTTTCTTT; CDR3 protein: CASSLGGSTEAFF
CDR3 length: 15; J gene: TRBJ1-1; V gene: TRBV7-9; D gene: NA; clone size: NA; CDR3 DNA: TGTGCCAGCAGCCTCAGAGCCGGGGTAGACACTGAAGCTTTCTTT; CDR3 protein: CASSLRAGVDTEAFF
CDR3 length: 13; J gene: TRBJ2-5; V gene: TRBV15; D gene: NA; clone size: NA; CDR3 DNA: TGTGCCACCAGCAGAGGCTGGGAAATTGGATCGTACTTC; CDR3 protein: CATSRGWEIGSYF
CDR3 length: 14; J gene: TRBJ1-1; V gene: TRBV7-9; D gene: TRBD1; clone size: many; CDR3 DNA: TGTGCCAGCAGGTCTGGACAGGGTGGCACTGAAGCTTTCTTT; CDR3 protein: CASRSGQGGTEAFF
CDR3 length: 13; J gene: TRBJ1-1; V gene: TRBV7-2; D gene: TRBD1; clone size: NA; CDR3 DNA: TGTGCCAGCAGCTTCCCGGGAGGGGGCGAGGCTTTCTTT; CDR3 protein: CASSFPGGGEAFF
CDR3 length: 12; J gene: TRBJ2-5; V gene: TRBV6-1; D gene: NA; clone size: NA; CDR3 DNA: TGTGCCAGTGCCCAGCTCCAAGAGACCCAGTACTTC; CDR3 protein: CASAQLQETQYF
CDR3 length: 16; J gene: TRBJ2-5; V gene: TRBV7-8; D gene: TRBD1; clone size: NA; CDR3 DNA: TGTGCCAGCAGCATGGGACAGAACGTCCTAAAAGAGACCCAGTACTTC; CDR3 protein: CASSMGQNVLKETQYF
CDR3 length: 13; J gene: TRBJ1-2; V gene: TRBV10-2; D gene: NA; clone size: NA; CDR3 DNA: TGCGCCAGCAGTGGGGGACCGAGCTATGGCTACACCTTC; CDR3 protein: CASSGGPSYGYTF
CDR3 length: 14; J gene: TRBJ2-5; V gene: TRBV12-3/TRBV12-4; D gene: TRBD1; clone size: NA; CDR3 DNA: TGTGCCAGCACCCGGACAGGGGTAAGGGAGACCCAGTACTTC; CDR3 protein: CASTRTGVRETQYF
CDR3 length: 14; J gene: TRBJ2-1; V gene: TRBV20-1; D gene: TRBD2; clone size: NA; CDR3 DNA: TGCAGTGCTAATCCGGGCGGGAGGGCCACTGAGCAGTTCTTC; CDR3 protein: CSANPGGRATEQFF
CDR3 length: 14; J gene: TRBJ1-3; V gene: TRBV24-1; D gene: NA; clone size: once; CDR3 DNA: TGTGCCACCAGTGAGGGTGTAACTGGAAACACCATATATTTT; CDR3 protein: CATSEGVTGNTIYF
CDR3 length: 12; J gene: TRBJ2-7; V gene: TRBV29-1; D gene: TRBD1; clone size: NA; CDR3 DNA: TGCAGCGTTGTGGGACAGTCCTACGAGCAGTACTTC; CDR3 protein: CSVVGQSYEQYF
CDR3 length: 12; J gene: TRBJ1-1; V gene: TRBV19; D gene: NA; clone size: few; CDR3 DNA: TGTGCCAGCCAATTAGGGAACACTGAAGCTTTCTTT; CDR3 protein: CASQLGNTEAFF
CDR3 length: 14; J gene: TRBJ1-6; V gene: TRBV5-4; D gene: TRBD1; clone size: NA; CDR3 DNA: TGTGCCAGCAGACTCGGGACAGCGAAATCACCCCTCCACTTT; CDR3 protein: CASRLGTAKSPLHF
CDR3 length: 14; J gene: TRBJ2-3; V gene: TRBV2; D gene: NA; clone size: NA; CDR3 DNA: TGTGCCAGCAGTAAGCGCGGAGACACAGATACGCAGTATTTT; CDR3 protein: CASSKRGDTDTQYF
CDR3 length: 17; J gene: TRBJ1-2; V gene: TRBV10-3; D gene: NA; clone size: NA; CDR3 DNA: TGTGCCATCAGTCCGAGTGGAGCGGCAGGCGGGGAAGGTGGCTACACCTTC; CDR3 protein: CAISPSGAAGGEGGYTF
CDR3 length: 15; J gene: TRBJ2-1; V gene: TRBV29-1; D gene: NA; clone size: NA; CDR3 DNA: TGCAGCGTTGAAGAGAGGGGCCAGCGCTACAATGAGCAGTTCTTC; CDR3 protein: CSVEERGQRYNEQFF
CDR3 length: 13; J gene: TRBJ1-5; V gene: TRBV29-1; D gene: TRBD1; clone size: NA; CDR3 DNA: TGCAGCGCCTCAGGGGGCTTCAATCAGCCCCAGCATTTT; CDR3 protein: CSASGGFNQPQHF
CDR3 length: 14; J gene: TRBJ1-2; V gene: TRBV5-5; D gene: NA; clone size: many; CDR3 DNA: TGTGCCAGCAGCTTGCACAGTTCCTACTATGGCTACACCTTC; CDR3 protein: CASSLHSSYYGYTF
CDR3 length: 11; J gene: TRBJ2-7; V gene: TRBV9; D gene: NA; clone size: few; CDR3 DNA: TGTGCCAGCAGCGTCGGATACGAGCAGTACTTC; CDR3 protein: CASSVGYEQYF
CDR3 length: 14; J gene: TRBJ2-7; V gene: TRBV12-3/TRBV12-4; D gene: NA; clone size: NA; CDR3 DNA: TGTGCCAGCAGTTTCTGGCAGGGGTCCTACGAGCAGTACTTC; CDR3 protein: CASSFWQGSYEQYF
CDR3 length: 15; J gene: TRBJ2-1; V gene: TRBV5-6; D gene: TRBD2; clone size: many; CDR3 DNA: TGTGCCAGCAGGATACAGGGACTAGAGTCCAATGAGCAGTTCTTC; CDR3 protein: CASRIQGLESNEQFF
CDR3 length: 13; J gene: TRBJ1-1; V gene: TRBV10-2; D gene: NA; clone size: NA; CDR3 DNA: TGCGCCAGCAGTGAGTCGGCAGGTCAAGAAGCTTTCTTT; CDR3 protein: CASSESAGQEAFF
CDR3 length: 13; J gene: TRBJ2-5; V gene: TRBV10-3; D gene: NA; clone size: NA; CDR3 DNA: TGTGCCACCACCCCCGTGCCCCAAGAGACCCAGTACTTC; CDR3 protein: CATTPVPQETQYF
CDR3 length: 14; J gene: TRBJ2-5; V gene: TRBV7-9; D gene: NA; clone size: few; CDR3 DNA: TGTGCCAGCAGCTCCACAGCGTACCAAGAGACCCAGTACTTC; CDR3 protein: CASSSTAYQETQYF
CDR3 length: 12; J gene: TRBJ2-7; V gene: TRBV10-3; D gene: NA; clone size: many; CDR3 DNA: TGTGCCATCAGTGATAGTACAGACGAGCAGTACTTC; CDR3 protein: CAISDSTDEQYF
CDR3 length: 16; J gene: TRBJ2-3; V gene: TRBV5-6; D gene: TRBD1; clone size: NA; CDR3 DNA: TGTGCCAGCAGCACGAAGGGGGCAGGGCGGGCAGATACGCAGTATTTT; CDR3 protein: CASSTKGAGRADTQYF
CDR3 length: 12; J gene: TRBJ2-7; V gene: TRBV29-1; D gene: TRBD1; clone size: NA; CDR3 DNA: TGCAGCGTTGAAGCAGGGGGCTACGAGCAGTACTTC; CDR3 protein: CSVEAGGYEQYF
CDR3 length: 13; J gene: TRBJ1-1; V gene: TRBV19; D gene: NA; clone size: few; CDR3 DNA: TGTGCCAGTAACAGGGACGGGGACACTGAAGCTTTCTTT; CDR3 protein: CASNRDGDTEAFF
CDR3 length: 13; J gene: TRBJ2-7; V gene: TRBV7-2; D gene: NA; clone size: NA; CDR3 DNA: TGCGCCAGCAGCCAGGACAGCCCCTACGAGCAGTACTTC; CDR3 protein: CASSQDSPYEQYF
CDR3 length: 14; J gene: TRBJ1-5; V gene: TRBV9; D gene: TRBD1; clone size: NA; CDR3 DNA: TGTGCCAGCAGCCCTACAGGGGGAAATCAGCCCCAGCATTTT; CDR3 protein: CASSPTGGNQPQHF
CDR3 length: 16; J gene: TRBJ1-2; V gene: TRBV28; D gene: TRBD1; clone size: few; CDR3 DNA: TGTGCCAGCGGGACGACAGGGGGAGGAGGATTCTATGGCTACACCTTC; CDR3 protein: CASGTTGGGGFYGYTF
CDR3 length: 11; J gene: TRBJ1-2; V gene: TRBV10-3; D gene: NA; clone size: NA; CDR3 DNA: TGTGCCATCAGCGGCGGAGATGGCTACACCTTC; CDR3 protein: CAISGGDGYTF
CDR3 length: 15; J gene: TRBJ2-1; V gene: TRBV15; D gene: NA; clone size: NA; CDR3 DNA: TGTGCCACCAGCAGAGGAGGTAGTTCTCACAATGAGCAGTTCTTC; CDR3 protein: CATSRGGSSHNEQFF
CDR3 length: 13; J gene: TRBJ1-5; V gene: TRBV10-2; D gene: NA; clone size: NA; CDR3 DNA: TGCGCCAGCAGCCGGGACATCAATCAGCCCCAGCATTTT; CDR3 protein: CASSRDINQPQHF
CDR3 length: 13; J gene: TRBJ2-3; V gene: TRBV2; D gene: NA; clone size: NA; CDR3 DNA: TGTGCCGCCAGGGGTGCGGGCACAGATACGCAGTATTTT; CDR3 protein: CAARGAGTDTQYF
CDR3 length: 17; J gene: TRBJ2-7; V gene: TRBV7-6; D gene: TRBD1; clone size: NA; CDR3 DNA: TGTGCCAGCAGCTTGTACCAGACAGGGCCTTTGGGCTACGAGCAGTACTTC; CDR3 protein: CASSLYQTGPLGYEQYF
CDR3 length: 16; J gene: TRBJ2-7; V gene: TRBV10-3; D gene: TRBD1; clone size: NA; CDR3 DNA: TGTGCCATCAGTGAGGGGCCGGGACAGGCAGCGTCCGAGCAGTACTTC; CDR3 protein: CAISEGPGQAASEQYF
CDR3 length: 15; J gene: TRBJ2-5; V gene: TRBV20-1; D gene: TRBD2; clone size: few; CDR3 DNA: TGCAGTGCTAGGGCTAGACTAGCGGGAGAAGAGACCCAGTACTTC; CDR3 protein: CSARARLAGEETQYF
CDR3 length: 14; J gene: TRBJ2-7; V gene: TRBV20-1; D gene: TRBD2; clone size: NA; CDR3 DNA: TGCAGTGCTAGAGGGCTAGCGGGGAGTGAGGAGCAGTACTTC; CDR3 protein: CSARGLAGSEEQYF
CDR3 length: 11; J gene: TRBJ1-6; V gene: TRBV7-9; D gene: NA; clone size: few; CDR3 DNA: TGTGCCAGCAGCGAGGGTTCACCCCTCCACTTT; CDR3 protein: CASSEGSPLHF
CDR3 length: 14; J gene: TRBJ1-4; V gene: TRBV7-9; D gene: NA; clone size: NA; CDR3 DNA: TGTGCCAGCAGCTTTGCCGGGGTTCGTGAAAAACTGTTTTTT; CDR3 protein: CASSFAGVREKLFF
CDR3 length: 16; J gene: TRBJ1-2; V gene: TRBV4-2; D gene: NA; clone size: NA; CDR3 DNA: TGTGCCAGCAGCCAAGATCGGGCAGAAAGTTCCTATGGCTACACCTTC; CDR3 protein: CASSQDRAESSYGYTF